This T cell receptor beta chain appears in the sequencing data of a study of shared clonotypes between healthy human individuals. Whole-study results and caveats: The study found lower generation probabilities in non-shared clonotypes than in those shared by all four donors.

Turning to this clone: Antigen: not known.

Germline values: CDR1 LNHDA, CDR2 SQIVND (reference sequence). The ends were cut back, 3 bases at V and 5 bases at J, with 11 bases in the middle. The CDR3 covers 14 residues. The data were produced by immunoSEQ multiplex PCR, yet TCRdb's version contains in-frame clones alone and is incomplete. The sample holds about 1.1 million clones, around 77% seen once. The TCR sequence derives from a man between 18 and 35 years old in good health. Some clones in this sample may be carry-over from other donors' samples. The V and J genes are TRBV19 and TRBJ2-1, with TRBD1 as a possible D gene (5 bases). The specimen sequenced was memory CD4+ T cells from PBMCs. Subset denoted: CD45RA-negative fraction. The CDR3 DNA is TGTGCCAGTAGTATCAGGGTGGAGAACAATGAGCAGTTCTTC. Its protein is CASSIRVENNEQFF.